This section outlines one TCR beta chain sequence together with its context. This clone was found a few times. This receptor's antigen is unknown. Base qualities are not recorded, but no much larger clone differs from it by a single base. The data originate from a study of beta chain features in type 1 diabetes listed by TCRdb under 2018. About the full investigation: No differences in mean age, gender distribution, total cell number or subset yield were found between patients and healthy donors. A total of approximately 100 million sorted cells were examined across all samples, and the number of cells per subset was strongly correlated with RNA yield. In the study, TCRB repertoires of sorted circulating CD4+ T cell subsets from recently diagnosed type 1 diabetes patients were compared with those of matched healthy donors. Naive and central memory subsets were obtained from all 30 or so donors, but regulatory and stem cell-like memory subsets were isolated from only 8 patients and about 8 healthy donors.

From each donor, a single peripheral blood sample of around 0.12 L on average was drawn into heparinised tubes. Using a panel that included CD45RO, CCR7, CD25, CD127, CD95 and CD27, naive, central memory, regulatory and stem cell-like memory CD4+ T cells were sorted on a BD FACSAria II. Purity was above 95% for every sorted population. Right away, PBMCs were isolated by Lymphoprep density gradient centrifugation and were stained directly, with no culture step. So that batch effects would be minimized, each experiment stained and sorted samples in pairs, pairing one healthy donor with one patient. What the authors observed across the whole study: Because cDNA rather than genomic DNA was sequenced, highly expressing activated cells could have been over-represented, although no difference in activation and CD3 levels was found between groups. The naive, central memory and regulatory TCRB repertoires appeared to resemble one another more closely among patients than among healthy donors. Because small numbers of individuals were included in the HLA sub-analyses, any influence of HLA type on TCRB rearrangement was left unresolved. Shorter templates might have been favored by PCR, but patient and control samples were amplified and corrected together, so both groups would have been affected equally by any skew. At VDJ recombination sites, patients with type 1 diabetes made fewer insertions and deleted more nucleotides, a pattern implying thymic rearrangement abnormalities. A moderate but significant shortening of TCRB CDR3 length was observed in type 1 diabetes patients in all four CD4+ subsets.

The High Capacity cDNA Reverse Transcription Kit was used to reverse transcribe all of the isolated RNA, meaning that expressed TCRB transcripts were what got sequenced. Deep immunoSEQ sequencing was performed on naive, central memory and regulatory T cell samples, with an average of roughly 3.6 million total reads per sample. After sorted cells were lysed in RLT buffer, RNA was extracted with DNase-treated RNeasy Micro or Mini kits, with the choice depending on cell number. Each cell subset was processed on its own to prevent cross-contamination, while patient and healthy donor samples were processed together. TCRB sequences were amplified from cDNA with the immunoSEQ multiplex PCR, producing 87-bp fragments spanning the CDR3 region. Sequencing of the amplicons was performed on the Illumina HiSeq platform. On the authors' methods: PCR bias was computationally corrected using synthetic template baselines, reads within Hamming distance 2 were collapsed, and singletons that could not be merged were discarded. Reads were aligned against IMGT to assign V, D and J genes, CDR3 length and insertions or deletions at six rearrangement sites. Clonotype counts were normalized to sorted cell number within each subset before computing true diversity and Gini coefficients with the tcR R package. Repertoire sharing was quantified using the overlap coefficient calculated on TCRB nucleotide sequences. Out-of-frame TCRB sequences from naive cells were analyzed to stand in for the pre-selection repertoire. TCRdb's version of the immuneACCESS table is confined to in-frame rearrangements and falls short of the full clone set. An unresolved V gene accounts for under half of the shortfall where checked; the remainder is of unknown origin. That table furnishes V, J and clone size, whereas the DNA furnished D and trimming. This sample has hundreds of thousands of clones in its table, and roughly a tenth of those were observed once. The ten largest clonotypes hold around 0.015% of the sample.

V is cut back by 1 base and J by 10 bases, with 5 bases in the junction unmatched. CDR1 SGHTA and CDR2 FQGNSA are derived from the germline V gene. The CDR3 contains 14 residues, cysteine and phenylalanine counted. Only the CDR3 portion is preserved as DNA: 42 bases, with reading frame beginning at the first base. The specimen was naive CD4+ T cells from blood. The cell subset or site label, as the study defines it: true naive CD4+ T cells. The rearranged chain carries TRBV7-2 and TRBJ2-1; 9 bases in the junction line up with TRBD1. The TCR sequence derives from a man aged 25 to 40 with type 1 diabetes. The CDR3 here reads CASSLEQGAKEQFF. The nucleotide sequence is given as TGTGCCAGCAGCTTAGAACAGGGGGCAAAGGAGCAGTTCTTC. Where the CDR3 stops, the reference TRBV7-2 and TRBJ2-1 genes take over; the full variable domain is GAGVSQSPSNKVTEKGKDVELRCDPISGHTALYWYRQSLGQGLEFLIYFQGNSAPDKSGLPSDRFSAERTGGSVSTLTIQRTQQEDSAVYLCASSLEQGAKEQFFGPGTRLTVL.